The clone carrying this T cell receptor (beta chain) came up many times. Its antigen is still unknown. This sample was included in a study of spatial heterogeneity in lung cancer. Whole-study results and caveats: Tumors with more nonsynonymous mutations had more expanded intratumoral alpha and beta TCRs.

CDR1 is SGHDT, CDR2 YYEEEE, per germline. CDR3 length equals 15 residues. V was clipped by 1 base and J by 2 bases, with 12 bases between them. Each TCR cDNA molecule carried a unique molecular identifier. TCRdb processed the 5' RACE reads anew with MiXCR; each CDR3 protein has one entry. The sample has 13,000 or so distinct CDR3 sequences, less than 6.5% seen once. Time point of the sample: sample taken at primary tumor resection. A total of some 70 untreated early-stage non-small cell lung cancer patients served as donors. This clonotype was sampled from a female donor with early-stage non-small cell lung cancer. The input for sequencing was lung tumor tissue, taken at surgery. V gene TRBV5-6 combines with J gene TRBJ2-5; no firm D call. In DNA, the CDR3 is TGTGCCAGCAGCTTGTCCGGAATGATACAAGAGACCCAGTACTTC. Protein: CASSLSGMIQETQYF.